This T cell receptor beta chain was identified during a study of human T cells and chemical hapten exposure. Individual cDNA molecules received unique molecular identifiers in the library. TCRdb itself ran the RACE reads through MiXCR, one entry per CDR3 protein. The repertoire consists of approximately 44,000 distinct CDR3 sequences, with around 4.5% occurring once and the leading ten covering around 5.8%. Time point defined: healthy volunteer bleed at 2 weeks. Total RNA was extracted from unfractionated whole blood. This clonotype was recorded at least ten times. Looked up from germline, CDR1 is MRHNA and CDR2 is SNTAGT. The CDR3 length is 15 residues. Between the trimmed V and J ends, which lost 3 bases and 0 bases, there was a span of 9 bases.

Specimen: whole blood. The V call is TRBV6-4, the J call TRBJ2-1; D unresolved. The clonotype originates from a human donor in good health. Some clones in this sample may be carry-over from other donors' samples. CDR3 coding DNA: TGTGCCAGCAGTGATAAACTCCGCTCCTACAATGAGCAGTTCTTC. Protein sequence: CASSDKLRSYNEQFF.